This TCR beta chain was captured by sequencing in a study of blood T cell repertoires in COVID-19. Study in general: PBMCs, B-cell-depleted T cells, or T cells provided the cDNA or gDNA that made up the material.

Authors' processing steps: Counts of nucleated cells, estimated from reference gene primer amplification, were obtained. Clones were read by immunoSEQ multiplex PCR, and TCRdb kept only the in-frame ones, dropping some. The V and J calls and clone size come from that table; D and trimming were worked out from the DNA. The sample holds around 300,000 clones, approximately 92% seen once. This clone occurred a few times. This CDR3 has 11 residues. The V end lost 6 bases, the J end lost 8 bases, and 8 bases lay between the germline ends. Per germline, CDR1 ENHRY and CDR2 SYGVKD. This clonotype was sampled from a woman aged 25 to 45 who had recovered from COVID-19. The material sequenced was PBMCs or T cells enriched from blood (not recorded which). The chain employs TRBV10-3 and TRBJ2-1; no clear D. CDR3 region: CAIRIVDEQFF. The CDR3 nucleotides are TGTGCCATCAGAATAGTCGATGAGCAGTTCTTC.